The subject of this entry is one T cell receptor beta chain. No antigen is known for it. The data stem from a study of cytomegalovirus exposure and HLA in healthy donors. Study-level results: The number of N-insertions in an Asian-associated ancestry cluster was reportedly below the roughly 700-donor mean in a later analysis. Across donors, most TCRs were seen rarely, yet some public ones were widespread. Around 18,000 TCR beta sequences were associated with HLA alleles at 0.05 false discovery rate in a later analysis. A few CMV-associated chains were confirmed in vitro to be specific for CMV antigens.

V gave up 5 bases and J gave up 6 bases; unmatched junction bases: 5. The CDR3 loop spans 13 amino acids. Per germline, CDR1 MNHEY and CDR2 SMNVEV (reference sequence). Primers for the PCR totalled 60 Vbeta and 13 Jbeta. Sequencing was performed with immunoSEQ multiplex PCR; in TCRdb, only in-frame clones are kept and a portion is missing. This table has tens of thousands of clones, roughly 61% appearing once. V gene TRBV27 combines with J gene TRBJ2-3, with 7 bases aligning to TRBD1. The sample taken for sequencing was PBMCs. This TCR was recovered from a woman aged 40 to 55 in good health and CMV-seropositive. CDR3 loop: CASSPQGLDTQYF. The CDR3, as DNA: TGTGCCAGCAGTCCACAGGGGTTGGATACGCAGTATTTT.